The subject of this entry is one T cell receptor beta chain. The germline V gene has CDR1 MDHEN and CDR2 SYDVKM. The CDR3 has 14 residues. Germline trimming cut 6 bases from V and 2 bases from J; bases unmatched to any gene: 5. The authors' processing: Reference gene primer amplification gave estimated nucleated cell counts. The table came from immunoSEQ multiplex PCR; TCRdb's copy has only in-frame clones and leaves some out. That table is the source of V, J and clone size, and D and trimming were worked out from the DNA. The table lists around 250,000 clones, 80% to 90% of them singletons. Participants were aged roughly 18 to 100 years from approximately 24 US areas. The sample is drawn from a study of blood T cell repertoires in COVID-19. About the research overall: From T cells, B-cell-depleted T cells, or PBMCs came the material, which was cDNA or gDNA.

The sample comprised PBMCs or T cells enriched from blood (not recorded which). The chain has TRBV28 and TRBJ2-5; 8 bases align to TRBD2. This TCR was sampled from a woman aged 25 to 39 who had recovered from COVID-19. The CDR3 bases are TGTGCCAGCAGCCAGACTAGCGCACAAGAGACCCAGTACTTC. Its translation is CASSQTSAQETQYF.